This TCR beta chain is drawn from a study of glioma-infiltrating T cells after dendritic cell vaccination. Study-wide background: Treatment, given 2003 to 2012, was autologous tumor lysate-pulsed dendritic cell vaccination.

Produced via immunoSEQ multiplex PCR; TCRdb's table is partial and in-frame only. The sample records roughly 41,000 clones, approximately 82% being singletons. Patients had residual fresh-frozen tumor tissue and more than two years of survival data. The sample in question was blood, obtained before dendritic cell vaccination. This TCR came from a human donor with glioblastoma.

The CDR3 bases are TGTGCCAGCAGCCGGACAGGGCCCCTTGGCACTGAAGCTTTCTTT. Translated, it gives CASSRTGPLGTEAFF. The chain carries TRBV7-9 and TRBJ1-1; 8 bases map to TRBD1. V gave up 5 bases and J gave up 4 bases; unmatched junction bases: 9. The CDR3 contains 15 residues. CDR1 is SEHNR, CDR2 FQNEAQ, per germline (reference sequence).